The source of this TCR beta chain is a study of T cells in Graves' hyperthyroidism and ophthalmopathy. The CDR3 extends over 14 amino acids. Germline V gene lookup returns CDR1 DFQATT and CDR2 SNEGSKA (reference sequence). Trimming removed 0 bases at V and 1 base at J, with 9 bases between. Whole-study findings and limits: Blood samples included most of the expanded thyroid clonotypes exceeding 0.001.

Template material for amplifying TCR beta CDR3 regions consisted of RNA transcripts. An initial round of RT-PCR targeting the TCR CDR3 relied on the HTBI primer set. TCRdb reanalysed the multiplex PCR reads using MiXCR and keeps one entry per CDR3 protein. Among some 440,000 distinct CDR3 sequences listed, about 15% were seen once. Clinicians diagnosed patients from clinical symptoms, serum thyroxine and TRAb, thyroid ultrasound and orbital computed tomography. Worth noting for this clonotype: Its antigen is undetermined. Lacking the conserved final phenylalanine or tryptophan, this CDR3 likely reflects a read error.

V usage is TRBV20-1 and J usage is TRBJ1-1; D unresolved. This receptor was obtained from a woman aged 18-30 years with Graves' hyperthyroidism. Specimen: blood. CDR3 DNA: TGCAGTGCTAGAGATCTAGAGACGAACACTGAAGCTTTCTCT. Translated: CSARDLETNTEAFS.